Presented here are 3 T cell receptor beta chains from one specimen sequenced in a study of blood T cell repertoires in COVID-19. Libraries were prepared by immunoSEQ multiplex PCR; TCRdb keeps only in-frame clonotypes and omits some of them. The sample carries 200,000 to 250,000 clones, around 80% recorded once. The source material was peripheral blood. The receptors here all came from a woman aged 25 to 45 with COVID-19, enrolled during active disease.

V and J are TRBV24-1 and TRBJ2-3, with TRBD2 matching over 7 bases. The V gene's germline CDR1 is KGHDR and CDR2 SFDVKD. The CDR3 is 15 residues long. Trimming took 2 bases from V and 2 from J; bases not matched to a gene: 3. The CDR3 DNA reads as TGTGCCACCAGTGATTCCGGGAGGTCCACAGATACGCAGTATTTT. It is translated as CATSDSGRSTDTQYF.

The chain couples TRBV6-1 to TRBJ1-1; D call uncertain. Germline V gene data show CDR1 as MNHNS and CDR2 as SASEGT. This CDR3 has 15 amino acids. V gave up 1 base and J gave up 4 bases, with 13 bases separating them. CDR3 bases: TGTGCCAGCAGTGAAGTGGCAGGAAGGTCCACTGAAGCTTTCTTT. The encoded protein is CASSEVAGRSTEAFF.

V and J are TRBV27 and TRBJ2-3; TRBD2 might be the D (5 bases). CDR1 is MNHEY and CDR2 is SMNVEV in the germline V gene (reference sequence). This CDR3 region has 14 residues. The V gene lost 8 bases and the J gene lost 5 bases, with 17 bases spanning the gap. CDR3 DNA sequence: TGTGCCAGCGCCACCTCGGGGTTGGGAGATACGCAGTATTTT. Its translation is CASATSGLGDTQYF.